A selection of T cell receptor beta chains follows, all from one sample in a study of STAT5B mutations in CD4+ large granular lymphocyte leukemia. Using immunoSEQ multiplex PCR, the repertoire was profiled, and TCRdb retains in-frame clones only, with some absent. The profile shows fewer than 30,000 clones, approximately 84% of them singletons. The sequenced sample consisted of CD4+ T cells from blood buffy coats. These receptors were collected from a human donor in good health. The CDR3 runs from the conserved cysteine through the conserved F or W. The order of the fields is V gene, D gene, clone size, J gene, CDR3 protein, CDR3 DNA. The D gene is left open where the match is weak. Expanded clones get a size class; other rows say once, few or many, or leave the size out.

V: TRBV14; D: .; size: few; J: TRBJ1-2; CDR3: CASSRGSNYGYTF; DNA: TGTGCCAGCAGCCGCGGCAGTAACTATGGCTACACCTTC
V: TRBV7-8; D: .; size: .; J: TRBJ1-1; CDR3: CASSPFPKAEAFF; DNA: TGTGCCAGCAGCCCCTTTCCCAAAGCTGAGGCTTTCTTT
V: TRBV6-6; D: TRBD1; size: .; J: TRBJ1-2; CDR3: CASGQQGIYGYTF; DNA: TGTGCCAGCGGCCAACAGGGGATCTATGGCTACACCTTC
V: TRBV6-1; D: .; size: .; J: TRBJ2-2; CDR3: CATSRDTYTGELFF; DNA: TGTGCCACCAGTAGGGACACCTACACCGGGGAGCTGTTTTTT
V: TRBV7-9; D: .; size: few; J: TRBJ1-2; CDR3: CASSSIEQSGYTF; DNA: TGTGCCAGCAGCTCAATAGAACAGAGTGGCTACACCTTC
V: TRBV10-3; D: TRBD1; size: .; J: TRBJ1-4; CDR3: CAISVDRGGEKLFF; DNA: TGTGCCATCAGTGTTGACAGGGGTGGAGAAAAACTGTTTTTT
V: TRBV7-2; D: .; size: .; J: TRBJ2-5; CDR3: CASSPTRVQETQYF; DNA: TGTGCCAGCAGCCCCACGAGGGTTCAAGAGACCCAGTACTTC
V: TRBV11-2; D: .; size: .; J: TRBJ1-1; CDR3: CASSPVGTGNTEAFF; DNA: TGTGCCAGCAGCCCGGTGGGAACAGGGAACACTGAAGCTTTCTTT
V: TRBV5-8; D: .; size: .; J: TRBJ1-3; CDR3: CASSLRGGTGNTIYF; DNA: TGTGCCAGCAGCTTGAGGGGGGGAACTGGAAACACCATATATTTT
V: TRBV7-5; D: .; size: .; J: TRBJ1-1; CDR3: CVRRRGEAFF; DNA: TGTGTCAGAAGGAGAGGTGAAGCTTTCTTT
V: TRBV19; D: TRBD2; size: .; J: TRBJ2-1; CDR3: CASSLAGRYNEQFF; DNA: TGTGCCAGTAGTCTAGCGGGGCGGTACAATGAGCAGTTCTTC
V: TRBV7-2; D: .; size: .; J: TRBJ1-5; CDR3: CASSLEADPNQPQHF; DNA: TGTGCCAGCAGCTTAGAGGCAGACCCCAATCAGCCCCAGCATTTT
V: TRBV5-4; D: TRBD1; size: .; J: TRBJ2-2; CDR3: CASRSGTGNTGELFF; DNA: TGTGCCAGCAGGTCCGGGACAGGGAACACCGGGGAGCTGTTTTTT
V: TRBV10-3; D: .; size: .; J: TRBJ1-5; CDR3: CAISNDGGGNQPQHF; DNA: TGTGCCATCAGTAACGACGGAGGAGGCAATCAGCCCCAGCATTTT
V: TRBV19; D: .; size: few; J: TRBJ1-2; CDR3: CATSIEANYGYTF; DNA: TGTGCCACATCTATCGAAGCTAACTATGGCTACACCTTC
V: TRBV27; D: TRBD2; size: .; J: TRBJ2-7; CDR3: CASSPLGLADEQYF; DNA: TGTGCCAGCAGTCCCCTCGGACTAGCAGACGAGCAGTACTTC
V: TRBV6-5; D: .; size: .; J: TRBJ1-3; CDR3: CASSKGHSGNTIYF; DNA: TGTGCCAGCAGTAAAGGCCACTCTGGAAACACCATATATTTT
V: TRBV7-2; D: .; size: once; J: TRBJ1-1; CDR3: CASSLDSGGDTEAFF; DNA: TGTGCCAGCAGCTTAGATTCCGGCGGGGACACTGAAGCTTTCTTT
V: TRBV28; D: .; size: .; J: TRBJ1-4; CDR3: CASSLGGAVEKLFF; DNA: TGTGCCAGCAGTTTAGGGGGGGCGGTTGAAAAACTGTTTTTT
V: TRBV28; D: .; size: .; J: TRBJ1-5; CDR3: CASSSHGNNQPQHF; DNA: TGTGCCAGCAGTTCGCACGGTAACAATCAGCCCCAGCATTTT
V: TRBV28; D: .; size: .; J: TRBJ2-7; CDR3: CASSPTGVYEQYF; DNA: TGTGCCAGCAGCCCTACAGGAGTTTACGAGCAGTACTTC
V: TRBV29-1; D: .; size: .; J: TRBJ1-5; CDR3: CSVLQGGHSNQPQHF; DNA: TGCAGCGTCCTACAGGGAGGGCATAGCAATCAGCCCCAGCATTTT
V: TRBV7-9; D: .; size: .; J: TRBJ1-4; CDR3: CASSLSRDGDEKLFF; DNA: TGTGCCAGCAGCTTATCCCGGGACGGGGATGAAAAACTGTTTTTT
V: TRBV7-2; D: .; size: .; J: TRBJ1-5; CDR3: CASSPGRANNQPQHF; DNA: TGTGCCAGCAGCCCTGGTAGGGCCAACAATCAGCCCCAGCATTTT
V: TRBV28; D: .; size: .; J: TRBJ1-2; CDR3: CASSEQDYGYTF; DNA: TGTGCCAGCAGTGAGCAGGACTATGGCTACACCTTC
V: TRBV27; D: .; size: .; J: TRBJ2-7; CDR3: CARVLTGTGEQYF; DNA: TGTGCCAGGGTACTTACCGGGACCGGAGAGCAGTACTTC